A selection of T cell receptor beta chains follows, all from one sample in a study of shared clonotypes between healthy human individuals. TCRdb keeps only in-frame clones here, not all; method: immunoSEQ multiplex PCR. The sample consists of roughly 2.5 million clones, about 92% of them appearing once. The sample was naive CD4+ T cells sorted from blood. The receptors were gathered from a man aged 18-30 years in good health. Both conserved end residues are part of each CDR3. D genes are given only for firm matches. Part of the rows lack a size; the others show once, few, many or a class for expanded clones.

V gene	J gene	D gene	clone size	CDR3 DNA	CDR3 protein
TRBV4-3	TRBJ2-1	TRBD2	.	TGCGCCAGCAGCCACGCCGCGGGACTAGCGGGACTTGAGCAGTTCTTC	CASSHAAGLAGLEQFF
TRBV9	TRBJ2-2	.	.	TGTGCCAGCAGCGCCTTTCTCGCCGGGGAGCTGTTTTTT	CASSAFLAGELFF
TRBV10-2	TRBJ2-3	.	once	TGCGCCAGCAGCAGGGGCACAGATACGCAGTATTTT	CASSRGTDTQYF
TRBV19	TRBJ1-5	.	.	TGTGCCAGTACTAGGACACATGGTCAGCCCCAGCATTTT	CASTRTHGQPQHF
TRBV2	TRBJ2-1	.	.	TGTGCCAGCAGTGAGGGTTATGAGCAGTTCTTC	CASSEGYEQFF
TRBV6-5	TRBJ2-7	TRBD1	once	TGTGCCAGCAGCCGAGGTAGTAAGGGGGCTTACGAGCAGTACTTC	CASSRGSKGAYEQYF
TRBV29-1	TRBJ2-5	.	.	TGCAGCGTTGAAGGTTTGGGGGAGACCCAGTACTTC	CSVEGLGETQYF
TRBV30	TRBJ2-5	.	.	TGTGCCTGGAGTGGACCTGGGGGGGAGACCCAGTACTTC	CAWSGPGGETQYF
TRBV6-5	TRBJ2-7	TRBD2	.	TGTGCCAGCAGTTACTCGGGGCTAGCGGGAGCCTGGGAGCAGTACTTC	CASSYSGLAGAWEQYF
TRBV18	TRBJ2-6	.	few	TGTGCCAGCTCACCACCGAACTCTGGGGCCAACGTCCTGACTTTC	CASSPPNSGANVLTF
TRBV7-6	TRBJ2-7	.	.	TGTGCCAGCAGCTTAGCATGGATGTACGAGCAGTACTTC	CASSLAWMYEQYF
TRBV9	TRBJ2-3	.	.	TGTGCCAGCAGCGTATCATGGCGGAGCACAGATACGCAGTATTTT	CASSVSWRSTDTQYF